Listed below are T cell receptor beta chains from one sample, sequenced in a study of graft-versus-host responses after intestinal transplantation. This table comes from immunoSEQ multiplex PCR, and its TCRdb copy is limited to in-frame clones, with some not included. The sample comprises around 14,000 clones, almost 30% of which are singletons, and less than 5% rests with the top ten. The input for sequencing was alloreactive CD4+ T cells from a mixed lymphocyte reaction culture, taken before intestinal transplant. These receptors were obtained from a human patient who received an intestinal transplant. The CDR3 runs from the conserved cysteine through the conserved F or W. The D gene is left open where the match is weak. Only some rows state a clone size, as once, few, many or a class for expanded clones.

D gene: .
clone size: .
V gene: TRBV6-5
J gene: TRBJ1-2
CDR3 DNA: TGTGCCAGCACCCGCGGGGGGGGATTGGACTATGGCTACACCTTC
CDR3 protein: CASTRGGGLDYGYTF

D gene: .
clone size: .
V gene: TRBV28
J gene: TRBJ2-5
CDR3 DNA: TGTGCCAGCAGTATTGGGGGCCGCGAAGAGACCCAGTACTTC
CDR3 protein: CASSIGGREETQYF

D gene: .
clone size: .
V gene: TRBV28
J gene: TRBJ1-5
CDR3 DNA: TGTGCCACCCGTCCGGACAGTTCTAATCAGCCCCAGCATTTT
CDR3 protein: CATRPDSSNQPQHF

D gene: .
clone size: few
V gene: TRBV28
J gene: TRBJ2-3
CDR3 DNA: TGTGCCAGCAGTGCAACGACAGAGCAACTCACAGATACGCAGTATTTT
CDR3 protein: CASSATTEQLTDTQYF

D gene: .
clone size: few
V gene: TRBV15
J gene: TRBJ2-3
CDR3 DNA: TGTGCCACCAGCCCATCTTGGGGTACGTTTACAGATACGCAGTATTTT
CDR3 protein: CATSPSWGTFTDTQYF

D gene: .
clone size: few
V gene: TRBV19
J gene: TRBJ2-1
CDR3 DNA: TGTGCCAGTAGTATAGAAGGGGGTTGGCTAGCGGAATACAATGAGCAGTTCTTC
CDR3 protein: CASSIEGGWLAEYNEQFF

D gene: .
clone size: medium-sized
V gene: TRBV10-3
J gene: TRBJ2-2
CDR3 DNA: TGTGCCATCAAGGCGGCGGCGTTTAACACCGGGGAGCTGTTTTTT
CDR3 protein: CAIKAAAFNTGELFF

D gene: .
clone size: .
V gene: TRBV7-6
J gene: TRBJ1-5
CDR3 DNA: TGTGCCAGCAGCCCGACGTCCAGCCAGCCCCAGCATTTT
CDR3 protein: CASSPTSSQPQHF

D gene: .
clone size: .
V gene: TRBV4-3
J gene: TRBJ2-5
CDR3 DNA: TGCGCCAGCAGCCATTTGGCTTTGCAGGGGAGAGAGACCCAGTACTTC
CDR3 protein: CASSHLALQGRETQYF

D gene: TRBD1
clone size: .
V gene: TRBV19
J gene: TRBJ1-2
CDR3 DNA: TGTGCCAGTAGTATAGGACAGGGGGCGTTTGGCTACACCTTC
CDR3 protein: CASSIGQGAFGYTF

D gene: .
clone size: .
V gene: TRBV30
J gene: TRBJ1-1
CDR3 DNA: TGTGCCTGGAGGGGGAGGGGAGTGCTTGCTTTCTTT
CDR3 protein: CAWRGRGVLAFF

D gene: .
clone size: .
V gene: TRBV7-9
J gene: TRBJ1-1
CDR3 DNA: TGTGCCAGCAGGTTAATGGGACAGAACACTGAAGCTTTCTTT
CDR3 protein: CASRLMGQNTEAFF

D gene: .
clone size: .
V gene: TRBV5-1
J gene: TRBJ2-1
CDR3 DNA: TGCGCCAGCAGCCCCCAACTAGAAAACAATGAGCAGTTCTTC
CDR3 protein: CASSPQLENNEQFF

D gene: .
clone size: .
V gene: TRBV7-3
J gene: TRBJ1-1
CDR3 DNA: TGTGCCAGCAGCTCACAGATACTCACTGAAGCTTTCTTT
CDR3 protein: CASSSQILTEAFF

D gene: .
clone size: .
V gene: TRBV7-2
J gene: TRBJ2-7
CDR3 DNA: TGTGCCAGCAGCTTAGCTGGTGGGGTAAAGGGGTCCGAGCAGTACTTC
CDR3 protein: CASSLAGGVKGSEQYF

D gene: .
clone size: .
V gene: TRBV1
J gene: TRBJ2-2
CDR3 DNA: TGCACCAGCAGCCTTTGTCCACGCGGGGAGCTGTTTTTT
CDR3 protein: CTSSLCPRGELFF

D gene: .
clone size: few
V gene: TRBV5-1
J gene: TRBJ2-5
CDR3 DNA: TGCGCCAGCAGCTTGCTGGGAAGGGGTGAGACCCAGTACTTC
CDR3 protein: CASSLLGRGETQYF

D gene: TRBD2
clone size: .
V gene: TRBV28
J gene: TRBJ2-1
CDR3 DNA: TGTGCCAGCACCCCTATAGCGGGGGGGACGAGGCAGTTCTTC
CDR3 protein: CASTPIAGGTRQFF

D gene: TRBD1
clone size: few
V gene: TRBV14
J gene: TRBJ1-4
CDR3 DNA: TGTGCCAGCTCCAGGGGGCTGAATGAAAAACTGTTTTTT
CDR3 protein: CASSRGLNEKLFF